This TCR beta chain was found in a study of regulatory T cells in long-lasting Graves disease (dated by TCRdb to the early 2020s). Regarding the study in general: Antithyroid drugs had been taken for less than 3 months by newly diagnosed Graves' disease patients. Peripheral blood TCR sequencing and RNA sequencing compared persistent Graves' disease patients with newly diagnosed Graves' disease patients. The study was registered as a clinical trial and conducted in China. A total of some 33 samples were covered by TCR sequencing, comprising approximately 13 persistent and approximately 20 newly diagnosed Graves' disease patients.

Receptor amplification or capture employed multiplex PCR. Sequencing was performed on an Illumina HiSeq 4000. iRepertoire HTBI primers and Arm-PCR amplification of CDR3 regions were used to construct TCR beta libraries. Before sequencing, the PCR products underwent gel purification. Per the original workflow: A total of 62 TRBV and some 15 TRBJ segments were identified across samples and were used for gene usage analysis of CDR3 amino acid clonotypes. Filtered high-quality paired reads were merged into contigs using COPE and FqMerger. Contigs were aligned with BLAST to IMGT TRBV, TRBD and TRBJ reference genes, and CDR3 was defined per IMGT. Any clonotype with a frequency above 0.1% was counted as a highly expanded clone. Shannon entropy was used to measure repertoire diversity, and the Gini coefficient was used to measure V-J evenness. Clonotypes shared by more than one individual were considered public. TCRdb passed the public sequencing reads through fastp at Q25 and MiXCR, retaining productive beta sequences. Each CDR3 protein appears once, grouped with its most common genes and DNA. TCRdb's processing, not the study's, gives the V and J calls here. Across this sample there are around 480,000 distinct CDR3 sequences, with 15% to 20% seen only once. 12% of the sample is in the top ten clones.

The time point label on this specimen signifies: newly diagnosed GD, antithyroid drugs for less than 3 months. For both TCR sequencing and RNA sequencing, RNA was extracted from PBMCs in TRIzol. Graves' disease was diagnosed according to American Thyroid Association guidelines. Recruitment of patients was carried out at an endocrinology department in Xi'an, China. Each patient gave around 9.2 milliliters of peripheral blood, collected in an EDTA anticoagulant tube. Ficoll Paque Plus density gradient separation was used to isolate PBMCs, and no additional T cell sorting was done. RNA quality was checked with an Agilent 2100 Bioanalyzer and agarose gel, and concentration with a NanoDrop 2000. What the research found in general, with its limitations: Only peripheral blood was studied, because thyroid tissue, the primary lesion, was inaccessible. As a limitation, the authors acknowledged that the small sample size may reduce accuracy. Persistent Graves' disease patients showed lower TCR Shannon entropy and fewer highly expanded clones than newly diagnosed patients, suggesting clonal expansion. More public clonotypes were shared among persistent patients (around 3,000) than among newly diagnosed patients (more than 900). Only the TCR beta chain was sequenced and analyzed.

This clonotype showed up just a few times. Its antigen has not been determined. Base qualities are missing; no much larger clone stands one base away. The data also belong to a second study, concerning T cells in Graves' hyperthyroidism and ophthalmopathy. That second publication adds: Graves' hyperthyroidism was defined as stable when no progression to ophthalmopathy occurred over 18 months of follow-up. Hyperthyroidism patients were aged 18 to 65 years and newly diagnosed, with disease duration of less than 2 months. Exclusion was applied to patients with uncontrolled infections, other autoimmune diseases, pregnancy or lactation. Clinical symptoms, serum thyroxine and TRAb, thyroid ultrasound, and orbital computed tomography formed the basis for the diagnoses. The first round of RT-PCR for the TCR CDR3 was performed with the HTBI primer set and the Qiagen OneStep RT-PCR kit. Blood samples also contained most of the expanded thyroid clonotypes (frequency above 0.001), which suggests that blood repertoires may reflect thyroid immune responses. A 13 V-J signature model separated ophthalmopathy from stable hyperthyroidism, with around 91% sensitivity and 81% to 83% specificity in cross-validation and 80%/75% in testing. In validation, progression to ophthalmopathy was predicted by the model with nearly 71% sensitivity and roughly 76% specificity, a median of about 6.4 months before onset. To identify TCR V-J signatures that set the groups apart, the researchers used a discovery cohort of more than 95 patients, made up of fewer than 50 with Graves' ophthalmopathy and approximately 57 with stable Graves' hyperthyroidism. Prospective prediction of ophthalmopathy was tested in an independent validation cohort consisting of roughly 19 hyperthyroidism patients and approximately 16 patients who later progressed to ophthalmopathy. The 80 to 100 discovery patients were randomly divided into training and test sets at a 7:3 ratio. In addition, the study compared T-cell repertoires in thyroid tissue and in blood from about 6 Graves' hyperthyroidism patients. After blood sampling, hyperthyroidism patients were treated with methimazole at a starting dose of 30 mg daily, and ophthalmopathy patients were treated with high-dose intravenous methylprednisolone. The libraries were constructed in a second round of multiplex PCR and then size-selected and purified. Libraries were sequenced paired-end with 100 bp reads on an Illumina HiSeq2000. SOAPnuke was used to process the raw data, with reads discarded if the reads contained adapters or uncalled bases, had a mean Phred below 15, or lacked an exact constant-primer or identifier match. High-quality paired reads were merged with COPE v1.2.5, and unique nucleotide sequences were defined as clonotypes. MiTCR v1.1 was used to align clonotypes to the IMGT TRBV, TRBD and TRBJ reference segments. Analysis was restricted to V-J combinations with a frequency above 0.0001, which covered roughly 99% of repertoires. A TCS score was defined as the ratio between F50 (clonal expansion) and ExV (chaos), using BLOSUM62-based TCRdist between CDR3 peptides within each V-J. Welch's t-statistics and random forest reduced just over 500 V-J features to 10 to 15, which were used in a naive Bayes classifier (R e1071). Sample size was not statistically predetermined, and investigators were not blinded to group allocation. According to the paper, TCR Vbeta CDR3 sequencing was carried out on 135 peripheral blood samples, which came from 40 to 45 ophthalmopathy, around 74 hyperthyroidism and approximately 17 progressor patients.

The TCR sequence derives from a man aged 35-49 years with Graves disease. Donor details come from another sample of the same person, matched by shared clones. Material: peripheral blood mononuclear cells (PBMCs), obtained at new diagnosis, from a patient treated with antithyroid drugs.

The sequence in DNA is TGCAGCGTTACTGAGGGGGCAAGCAATCAGCCCCAGCATTTT. Translation gives CSVTEGASNQPQHF. The sequence joins TRBV29-1 to TRBJ1-5, with TRBD1 matching 7 junction bases. Including cysteine and phenylalanine, the CDR3 has 14 amino acids. Only the CDR3 part of the read is kept: 42 bases, read in frame from the first base. CDR1 and CDR2 are read off the germline V gene as SQVTM and ANQGSEA. V is trimmed back by 5 bases and J by 1 base, and the junction contains 5 bases that no gene match accounts for.